This T cell receptor (beta chain) was recovered during a study of blood T cell repertoires in COVID-19. Background on the study: Collection of acute and convalescent COVID-19 samples took place in the United States, Italy and Spain. T cells, B-cell-depleted T cells, or PBMCs supplied cDNA or gDNA.

J was trimmed by 4 bases and V by 5 bases; bases with no gene match: 14. This CDR3 region has 18 residues. The germline CDR1 and CDR2 sequences are LNHDA and SQIVND (reference sequence). Per the original methods: Reference gene primer amplification in the assay estimated nucleated cell counts. Method: immunoSEQ multiplex PCR; TCRdb's copy keeps in-frame clones and lacks some. The V and J calls and clone size were taken over from that table, and D and trimming were inferred from the DNA. The table shows 250,000 or so clones, with 70% to 90% occurring only once. V and J are TRBV19 and TRBJ2-2; TRBD2 matches 9 bases. This receptor was identified in a man between 60 and 75 years old with acute or convalescent COVID-19. The specimen sequenced was peripheral blood. The CDR3 DNA sequence: TGTGCCAGTAGTGGAGGGGTAATAGCGGGAGCGGGCACCGGGGAGCTGTTTTTT. Encoded protein: CASSGGVIAGAGTGELFF.